Listed below are T cell receptor beta chains from one sample, sequenced in a study of Graves' ophthalmopathy and Graves' hyperthyroidism. Using its own MiXCR run on the multiplex PCR reads, TCRdb lists one record per CDR3 protein. The sample carries over 650,000 distinct CDR3 sequences, over 40% recorded once. The sequenced sample was peripheral blood. The receptor source for this set is an adult man with Graves' ophthalmopathy. Both conserved end residues are part of each CDR3. The order of the fields is V gene, D gene, clone size, J gene, CDR3 DNA, CDR3 protein. The D gene is left open where the match is weak. Rows give clone size only sometimes, using once, few, many, or a class for an expanded clone.

TRBV5-1,-,many,TRBJ2-7,TGCGCCAGCAGCTTGGCAGTCTCCTACGAGCAGTACTTC,CASSLAVSYEQYF
TRBV7-9,-,many,TRBJ1-1,TGTGCCAGCAGCTTAGCGAGCGGGTGGAGCACTGAAGCTTTCTTT,CASSLASGWSTEAFF
TRBV29-1,-,many,TRBJ1-1,TGCAGCGTTGAAGGCTTCTTGCCAGGGGATGAATGGGGAGCTTTCTTT,CSVEGFLPGDEWGAFF
TRBV10-3,-,many,TRBJ1-2,TGTGCCATCAGTGTGGGGACACTTGATCAGTATGGCTACACCTTC,CAISVGTLDQYGYTF
TRBV11-3,-,-,TRBJ2-3,TGTGCCAGCAGCTCCCAGCGGACCCAAAGCACAGATACGCAGTATTTT,CASSSQRTQSTDTQYF
TRBV5-1,-,many,TRBJ1-4,TGCGCCAGCAGCTTGGGAGGAGATGCAAGTAAACTGTTTTTT,CASSLGGDASKLFF
TRBV20-1,-,many,TRBJ1-1,TGCAGTGCGAGGCCCAGGGTGCTTACTGAAGCTTTCTTT,CSARPRVLTEAFF
TRBV4-3,TRBD2,few,TRBJ2-7,TGCGCCAGCAGCCAAGATAACTGGGCGGGGGGCTACGAGCAGTACTTC,CASSQDNWAGGYEQYF
TRBV4-3,TRBD1,-,TRBJ2-2,TGCGCCAGCAGCCGGGGGGACAGGGCCAGCGGGGAGCTGTTTTTT,CASSRGDRASGELFF
TRBV7-2,-,many,TRBJ1-5,TGTGCCAGCAGCTTACTGTTGGAGGGGCATCAGCCCCAGCATTTT,CASSLLLEGHQPQHF
TRBV3-1,-,few,TRBJ2-5,TGTGCCAGCAGCCAAGAAGGAGAGGTTATGAAGACCCAGTACTTC,CASSQEGEVMKTQYF
TRBV4-3,TRBD1,few,TRBJ2-7,TGCGCCAGCAGCCAAGGCCCCGGGACAGACTACGAGCAGTACTTC,CASSQGPGTDYEQYF
TRBV20-1,TRBD2,many,TRBJ2-5,TGCAGTGCTGGCGGGACTAACGGGGAGACCCAGTACTTC,CSAGGTNGETQYF
TRBV2,-,-,TRBJ2-3,TGTGCCTCAGGGTCAGATACGCAGTATTTT,CASGSDTQYF
TRBV7-2,-,many,TRBJ1-6,TGTGCCAGCAGCTTCTCCCCCGATAATTCACCCCTCCACTTT,CASSFSPDNSPLHF
TRBV24-1,-,-,TRBJ2-5,TGTGCCAACTCAGAGACCCAGTACTTC,CANSETQYF
TRBV20-1,-,many,TRBJ1-2,TGCAGTGCTAGAGATGGCAGTGGCTATGGCTACACCTTC,CSARDGSGYGYTF
TRBV6-1,-,-,TRBJ1-2,TGTGCCAGCAGACAGTTCCATGGCTACACCTTC,CASRQFHGYTF
TRBV7-9,-,-,TRBJ1-3,TGTGACAGCAGGTTAACATCCGGGGCTGGAAACACCATATATTTT,CDSRLTSGAGNTIYF
TRBV29-1,-,many,TRBJ1-2,TGCAGCGTGTCACAAGGAGACTATGGCTACACCTTC,CSVSQGDYGYTF
TRBV2,-,once,TRBJ2-4,TGTGCCAGCAGTGAAACTGGTCGAGCCAAAAACATTCAGTACTTC,CASSETGRAKNIQYF
TRBV30,-,-,TRBJ1-1,TGTGCCTGGAGTGGCGCGTCAGCTTTCTTT,CAWSGASAFF
TRBV7-9,-,once,TRBJ2-1,TGTGCCAGCAGCTTAACTGATGACGGGTCTGGCTACAATGAGCAGTTCTTC,CASSLTDDGSGYNEQFF
TRBV14,-,once,TRBJ2-6,TGTGCCAGCAGCCAAATCTTTGCGGGTGCTGGGGCCAACGTCCTGACTTTC,CASSQIFAGAGANVLTF
TRBV2,TRBD1,-,TRBJ1-1,TGTGCCAGCAAGGGGACAGGGGCCACAACTTTCTTT,CASKGTGATTFF
TRBV10-3,-,many,TRBJ2-5,TGTGCCAGCAGTGCGGACGATCAAGAGACCCAGTACTTC,CASSADDQETQYF
TRBV20-1,-,few,TRBJ2-5,TGCAGTGCTAGATCGGAGGCAGGGCCCATAGAGACCCAGTACTTC,CSARSEAGPIETQYF
TRBV6-1,-,many,TRBJ2-6,TGTGCCAGCAGTTATCATCGGTCCGGGGCCAACGTCCTGACTTTC,CASSYHRSGANVLTF
TRBV20-1,TRBD1,-,TRBJ2-5,TGCAGTGCTGGGACAGGGGGCGAGACCCAGTACTTC,CSAGTGGETQYF
TRBV29-1,TRBD1,once,TRBJ1-1,TGCAGCGTCCGGACAGGGACCAACACTGAAGCTTTCTTT,CSVRTGTNTEAFF
TRBV20-1,TRBD1,-,TRBJ2-7,TGCAGTGCAAACGGACAGGGTCCGTTCTTC,CSANGQGPFF
TRBV9,TRBD2,few,TRBJ2-3,TGTGCCAGCAGCTTAGTTAGCGGGGGAGCAGATACGCAGTATTTT,CASSLVSGGADTQYF
TRBV7-2,-,-,TRBJ1-3,TGTGCCAGCAGCTTGGGGGTAGCTGGAAACACCATATATTTT,CASSLGVAGNTIYF
TRBV24-1,TRBD1,-,TRBJ1-2,TGTGCCACCAGTGATACTCGGACAGGGGGAAACACCTTC,CATSDTRTGGNTF
TRBV11-1,-,-,TRBJ2-7,TGTGCCAGCAGCTCACCGACAGGGAGGGTCGACGAGCAGTACTTC,CASSSPTGRVDEQYF